This T cell receptor beta chain was documented in a study of vaccination effects on CD4 cells after COVID-19. The study, taken as a whole, reports: Convalescent patients in the study were few, and early post-infection timepoints were absent.

With regard to this clone: The target antigen is unknown.

The CDR3 spans 16 residues. CDR1 and CDR2 (germline): SGDLS, YYNGEE. The germline V and J ends were trimmed by 0 bases and 4 bases, with 16 bases remaining between them. Profiling relied on immunoSEQ multiplex PCR, and the TCRdb table lists in-frame clones only, not all of them. This sample has 40,000 to 45,000 clones, with around 77% found just once. Viral peptide pools were used in the ViraFEST assay to expand antigen-specific CD4+ T cells, and sequencing came afterward. Upon completion of more than 9 days in culture, CD4+ T cells were isolated. None of these healthy vaccinees had been infected with SARS-CoV-2 before vaccination. On day 3 and again on day 7, half the medium was replaced with IL-2 medium.

The receptor comes from a human donor who received a COVID-19 vaccine. This chain uses TRBV9 with TRBJ1-1, with D hard to call. The material was CD4+ T cells from PBMCs cultured with HCoV-NL63 spike peptides, obtained before COVID-19 vaccination. Written as DNA, the CDR3 is TGTGCCAGCAGCGTAGGGGATGTGGGGTTGGTCACTGAAGCTTTCTTT. Its translation: CASSVGDVGLVTEAFF.